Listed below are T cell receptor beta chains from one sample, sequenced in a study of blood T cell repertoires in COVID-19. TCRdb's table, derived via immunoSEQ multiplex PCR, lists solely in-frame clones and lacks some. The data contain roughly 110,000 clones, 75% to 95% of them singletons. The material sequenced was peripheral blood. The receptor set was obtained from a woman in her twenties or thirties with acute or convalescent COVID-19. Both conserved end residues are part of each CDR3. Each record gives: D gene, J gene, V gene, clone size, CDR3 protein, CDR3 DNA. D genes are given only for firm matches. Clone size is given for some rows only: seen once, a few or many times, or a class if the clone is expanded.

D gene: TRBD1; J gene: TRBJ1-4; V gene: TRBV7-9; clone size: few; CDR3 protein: CASSPRQGSATNEKLFF; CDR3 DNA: TGTGCCAGCAGCCCGCGACAGGGCTCTGCAACTAATGAAAAACTGTTTTTT
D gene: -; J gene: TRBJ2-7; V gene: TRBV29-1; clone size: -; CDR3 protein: CSVEDGTYEQYF; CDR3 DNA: TGCAGCGTTGAAGACGGGACCTACGAGCAGTACTTC
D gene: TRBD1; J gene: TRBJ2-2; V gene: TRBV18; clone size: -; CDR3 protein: CASSSTGGRVTGELFF; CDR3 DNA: TGTGCCAGCTCATCTACAGGGGGCCGGGTTACCGGGGAGCTGTTTTTT
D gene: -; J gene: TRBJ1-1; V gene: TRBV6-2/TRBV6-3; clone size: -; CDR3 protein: CASSYSPGTEAFF; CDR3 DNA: TGTGCCAGCAGTTACTCTCCCGGCACTGAAGCTTTCTTT
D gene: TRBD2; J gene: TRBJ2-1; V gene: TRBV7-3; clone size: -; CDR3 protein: CASSYRGPTSGSNEQFF; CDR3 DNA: TGTGCCAGCAGCTACAGGGGGCCGACTAGCGGGAGCAATGAGCAGTTCTTC
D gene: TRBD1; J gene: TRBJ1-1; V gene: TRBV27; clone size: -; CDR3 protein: CASSIRQGRTEAFF; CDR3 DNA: TGTGCCAGCAGCATCCGACAGGGTAGAACTGAAGCTTTCTTT
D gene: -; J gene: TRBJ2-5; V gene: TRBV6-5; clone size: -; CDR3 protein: CASSYSGPETQYF; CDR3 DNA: TGTGCCAGCAGTTATTCCGGTCCGGAGACCCAGTACTTC
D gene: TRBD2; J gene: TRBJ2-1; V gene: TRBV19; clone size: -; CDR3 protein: CASTPSGANNEQFF; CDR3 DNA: TGTGCCAGTACCCCTAGCGGGGCCAACAATGAGCAGTTCTTC
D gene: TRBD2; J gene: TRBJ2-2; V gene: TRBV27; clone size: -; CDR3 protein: CASRVSGSNLNTGELFF; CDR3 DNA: TGTGCCAGCAGAGTTAGCGGGAGCAACCTAAACACCGGGGAGCTGTTTTTT
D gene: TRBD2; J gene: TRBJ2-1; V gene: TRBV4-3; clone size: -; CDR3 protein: CASSQNVLAGDNEQFF; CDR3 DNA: TGCGCCAGCAGCCAAAACGTCCTAGCGGGGGACAATGAGCAGTTCTTC
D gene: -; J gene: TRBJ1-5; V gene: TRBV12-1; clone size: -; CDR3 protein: CASSLTRTGGFQPQHF; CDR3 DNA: TGTGCCAGCAGCTTAACCCGGACAGGGGGCTTCCAGCCCCAGCATTTT